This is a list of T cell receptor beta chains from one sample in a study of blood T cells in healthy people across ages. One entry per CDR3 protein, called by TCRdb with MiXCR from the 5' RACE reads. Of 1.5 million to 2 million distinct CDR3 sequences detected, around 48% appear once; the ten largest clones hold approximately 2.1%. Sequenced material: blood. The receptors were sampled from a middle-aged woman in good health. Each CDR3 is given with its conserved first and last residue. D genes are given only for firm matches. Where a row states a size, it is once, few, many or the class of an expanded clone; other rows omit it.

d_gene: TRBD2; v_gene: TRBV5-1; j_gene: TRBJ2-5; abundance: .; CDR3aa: CASRTSGIRETQYF; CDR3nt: TGCGCCAGCAGGACTAGCGGGATCAGGGAGACCCAGTACTTC
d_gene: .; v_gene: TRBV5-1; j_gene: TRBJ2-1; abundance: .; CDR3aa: CASSLGTAFDEQFF; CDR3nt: TGCGCCAGCAGCTTGGGGACAGCTTTCGATGAGCAGTTCTTC
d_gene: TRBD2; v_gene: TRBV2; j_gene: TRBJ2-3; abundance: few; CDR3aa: CASNGGGSDTQYF; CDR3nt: TGTGCCAGCAATGGCGGGGGGAGTGATACGCAGTATTTT
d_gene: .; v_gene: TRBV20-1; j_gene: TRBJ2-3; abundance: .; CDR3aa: CSAPWRISTDTQYF; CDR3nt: TGCAGTGCTCCGTGGCGGATTAGCACAGATACGCAGTATTTT
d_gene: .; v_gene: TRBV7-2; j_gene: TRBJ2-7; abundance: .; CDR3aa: CASSQSSGWEQYF; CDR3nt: TGTGCCAGCAGCCAATCCTCGGGGTGGGAACAGTACTTC
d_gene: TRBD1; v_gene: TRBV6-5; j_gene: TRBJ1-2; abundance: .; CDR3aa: CASSRTGGLRGYTF; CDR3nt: TGTGCCAGCAGCCGGACAGGGGGGTTGAGAGGCTACACCTTC
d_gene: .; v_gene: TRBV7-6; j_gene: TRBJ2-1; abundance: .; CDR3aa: CASSFRFSAAITINEQFF; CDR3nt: TGTGCCAGCAGCTTTAGGTTTTCGGCCGCGATAACAATCAATGAGCAGTTCTTC
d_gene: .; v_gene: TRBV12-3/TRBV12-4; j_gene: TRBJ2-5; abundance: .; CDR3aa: CASSFGRRETQYF; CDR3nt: TGTGCCAGCAGTTTCGGCAGGAGAGAGACCCAGTACTTC
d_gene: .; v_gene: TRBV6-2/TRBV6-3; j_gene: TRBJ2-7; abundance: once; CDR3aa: CASSQPGLGSYEQYF; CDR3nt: TGTGCCAGCAGTCAGCCGGGCCTTGGATCCTACGAGCAGTACTTC
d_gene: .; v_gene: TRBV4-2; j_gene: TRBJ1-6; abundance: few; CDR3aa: CASSQDLGSGGLRRSPLHF; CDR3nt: TGTGCCAGCAGCCAAGACCTGGGGAGTGGGGGGCTGCGGAGATCACCCCTCCACTTT
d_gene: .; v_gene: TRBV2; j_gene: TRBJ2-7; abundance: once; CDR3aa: CASSPTSEGHEQYF; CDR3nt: TGTGCCAGCAGCCCCACGTCCGAAGGCCACGAGCAGTACTTC
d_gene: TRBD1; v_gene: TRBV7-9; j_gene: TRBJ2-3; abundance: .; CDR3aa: CANRDSRTDTQYF; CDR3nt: TGTGCCAACCGGGACAGTCGCACAGATACGCAGTATTTT
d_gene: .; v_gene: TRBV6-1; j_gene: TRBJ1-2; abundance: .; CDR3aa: CASSELHFPINYGYTF; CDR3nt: TGTGCCAGCAGTGAATTACATTTTCCGATTAACTATGGCTACACCTTC
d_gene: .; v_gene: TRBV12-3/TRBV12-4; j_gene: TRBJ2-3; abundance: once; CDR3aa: CASSLRSLSTDVQYF; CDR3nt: TGTGCCAGCAGTCTCCGGAGCCTGAGCACAGATGTGCAGTATTTT
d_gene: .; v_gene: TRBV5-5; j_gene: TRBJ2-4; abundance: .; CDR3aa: CASSLGPSDIQYF; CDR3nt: TGTGCCAGCAGCTTGGGCCCTTCCGACATTCAGTACTTC
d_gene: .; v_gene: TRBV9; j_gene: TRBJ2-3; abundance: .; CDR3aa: CASSVPGSDTQYF; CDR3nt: TGTGCCAGCAGCGTCCCGGGTTCAGATACGCAGTATTTT
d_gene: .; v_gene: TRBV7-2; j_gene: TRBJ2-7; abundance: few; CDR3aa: CASSLARDGTYEQYF; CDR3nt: TGTGCCAGCAGCTTAGCGCGGGACGGCACCTACGAGCAGTACTTC
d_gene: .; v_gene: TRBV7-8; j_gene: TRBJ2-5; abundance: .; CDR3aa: CASSAGNGGMETQYF; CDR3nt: TGTGCCAGCAGCGCCGGTAATGGGGGTATGGAGACCCAGTACTTC
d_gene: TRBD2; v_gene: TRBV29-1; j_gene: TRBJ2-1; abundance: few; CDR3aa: CSVAVLLAGGEQFF; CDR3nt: TGCAGCGTTGCTGTTCTACTAGCGGGGGGTGAGCAGTTCTTC
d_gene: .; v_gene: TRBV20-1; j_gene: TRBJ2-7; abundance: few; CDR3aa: CSASSLRDTSSYEQYF; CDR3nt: TGCAGTGCTAGTTCACTCCGGGACACCAGCTCCTACGAGCAGTACTTC
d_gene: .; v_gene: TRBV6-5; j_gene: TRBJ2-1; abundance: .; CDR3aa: CASTPGGHGKNEQFF; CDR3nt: TGTGCCAGCACCCCTGGGGGGCATGGAAAAAATGAGCAGTTCTTC
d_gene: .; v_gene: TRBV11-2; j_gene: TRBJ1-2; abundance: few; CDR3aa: CASSLRVSYGYTF; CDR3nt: TGTGCCAGCAGCTTAAGGGTGAGCTATGGCTACACCTTC
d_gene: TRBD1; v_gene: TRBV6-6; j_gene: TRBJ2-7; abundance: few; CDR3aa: CASRPTGEYEQYF; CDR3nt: TGTGCCAGCAGGCCCACAGGGGAGTACGAGCAGTACTTC
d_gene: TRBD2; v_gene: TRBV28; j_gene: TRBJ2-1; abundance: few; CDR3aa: CASSFKRGSSYNEQFF; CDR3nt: TGTGCCAGCAGTTTCAAGCGGGGGAGCTCCTACAATGAGCAGTTCTTC
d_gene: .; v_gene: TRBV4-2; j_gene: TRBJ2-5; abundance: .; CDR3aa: CASRWGRDDQETQYF; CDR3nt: TGTGCCAGCAGGTGGGGCAGGGACGACCAAGAGACCCAGTACTTC
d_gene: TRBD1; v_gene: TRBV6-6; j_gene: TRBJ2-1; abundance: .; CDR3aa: CASSYFTGVSYNEQFF; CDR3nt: TGTGCCAGCAGTTACTTCACAGGGGTGTCCTACAATGAGCAGTTCTTC
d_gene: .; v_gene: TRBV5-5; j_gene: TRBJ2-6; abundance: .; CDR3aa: CASSFLTGPGANVLTF; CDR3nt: TGTGCCAGCAGCTTCCTTACAGGGCCTGGGGCCAACGTCCTGACTTTC
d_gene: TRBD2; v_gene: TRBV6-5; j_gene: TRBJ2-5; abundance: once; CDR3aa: CASSYASGGRRETQYF; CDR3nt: TGTGCCAGCAGTTACGCAAGCGGGGGAAGAAGAGAGACCCAGTACTTC
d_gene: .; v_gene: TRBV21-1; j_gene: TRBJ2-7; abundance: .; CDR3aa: CASSPRRRDSHEQYF; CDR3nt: TGTGCCAGCAGCCCCCGGAGACGGGACTCCCACGAGCAGTACTTC
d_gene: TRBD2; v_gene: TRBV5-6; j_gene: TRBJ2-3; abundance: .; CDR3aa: CASSLRGVYSGVDTQYF; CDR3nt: TGTGCCAGCAGCCTCCGCGGAGTGTATAGCGGGGTAGATACGCAGTATTTT
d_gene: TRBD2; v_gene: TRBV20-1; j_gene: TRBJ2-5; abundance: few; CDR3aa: CSARAGGLAGLRETQYF; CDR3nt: TGCAGTGCTAGAGCCGGTGGACTAGCGGGGCTAAGAGAGACCCAGTACTTC
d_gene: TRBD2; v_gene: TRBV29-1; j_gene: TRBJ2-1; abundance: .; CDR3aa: CSVPPGGVTDEQFF; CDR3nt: TGCAGCGTACCCCCGGGGGGGGTTACAGATGAGCAGTTCTTC
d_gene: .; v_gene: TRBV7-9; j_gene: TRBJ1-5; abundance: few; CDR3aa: CASSSGISNQPQHF; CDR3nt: TGTGCCAGCAGCTCGGGAATCAGCAATCAGCCCCAGCATTTT
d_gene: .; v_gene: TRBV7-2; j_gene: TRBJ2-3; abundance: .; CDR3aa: CASSLDWGRGGDTQYF; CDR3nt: TGTGCCAGCAGCTTAGATTGGGGCCGCGGAGGAGATACGCAGTATTTT
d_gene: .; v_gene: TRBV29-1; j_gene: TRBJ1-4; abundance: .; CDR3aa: CSARAGVLTNEKLFF; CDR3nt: TGCAGCGCCCGGGCAGGGGTCTTGACTAATGAAAAACTGTTTTTT
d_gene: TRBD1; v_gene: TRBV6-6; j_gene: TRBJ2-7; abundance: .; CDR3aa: CASSYFNSGGNYNEQYF; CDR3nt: TGTGCCAGCAGTTACTTTAATTCAGGGGGCAACTACAATGAGCAGTACTTC
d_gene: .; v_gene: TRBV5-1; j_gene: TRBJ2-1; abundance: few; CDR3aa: CASRLSAFGGEEQFF; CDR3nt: TGCGCCAGCAGGTTAAGCGCGTTCGGGGGTGAAGAGCAGTTCTTC
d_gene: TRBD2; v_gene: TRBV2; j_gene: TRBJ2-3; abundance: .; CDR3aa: CASSESAGGPYTQYF; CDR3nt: TGTGCCAGCAGTGAAAGCGCGGGGGGGCCTTATACGCAGTATTTT
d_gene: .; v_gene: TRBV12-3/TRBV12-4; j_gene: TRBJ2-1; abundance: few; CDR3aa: CASSWGGRSNEQFF; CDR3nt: TGTGCCAGCAGTTGGGGGGGCCGTTCCAATGAGCAGTTCTTC
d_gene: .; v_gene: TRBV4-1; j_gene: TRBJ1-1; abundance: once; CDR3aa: CASSQDHRDTLNAEAFF; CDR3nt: TGCGCCAGCAGCCAAGATCATAGGGACACTCTGAACGCTGAAGCTTTCTTT
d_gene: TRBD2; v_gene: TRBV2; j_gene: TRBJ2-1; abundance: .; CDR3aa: CASSQRGVHEQFF; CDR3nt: TGTGCCAGCAGTCAGCGGGGGGTACATGAGCAGTTCTTC
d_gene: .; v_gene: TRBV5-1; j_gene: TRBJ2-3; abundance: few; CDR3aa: CASRWGTSTDTQYF; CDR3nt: TGCGCCAGCAGGTGGGGTACTAGCACAGATACGCAGTATTTT
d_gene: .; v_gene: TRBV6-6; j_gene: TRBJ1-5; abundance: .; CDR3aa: CASSQQGLNQPQHF; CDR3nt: TGTGCCAGCAGTCAACAGGGTTTAAATCAGCCCCAGCATTTT
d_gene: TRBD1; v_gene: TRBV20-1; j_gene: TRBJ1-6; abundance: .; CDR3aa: CSARAGTANFSPLHF; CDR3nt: TGCAGTGCGCGGGCTGGGACAGCGAATTTTTCACCCCTCCACTTT
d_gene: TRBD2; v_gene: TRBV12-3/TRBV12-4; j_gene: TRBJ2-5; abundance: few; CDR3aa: CASSRGVSGQYF; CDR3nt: TGTGCCAGCAGCCGGGGGGTCAGTGGGCAGTACTTC
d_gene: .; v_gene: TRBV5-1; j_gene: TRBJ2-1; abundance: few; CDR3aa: CASRRDFSYNEQFF; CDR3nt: TGCGCCAGCAGGAGGGACTTCTCCTACAATGAGCAGTTCTTC